The subject of this entry is one TCR beta chain. Other DNA sequences in this sample translate to the same CDR3. CDR3 length equals 12 residues. Germline V gene lookup returns CDR1 MGHRA and CDR2 YSYEKL. The V end was cut by 0 bases, the J end by 7 bases, with 7 bases between. The data derive from a study of shared clonotypes between healthy human individuals. Naivety among CD8 cells was defined by CD45RO negativity and positive CCR7 selection, thereby excluding terminally differentiated effector memory CD45RA+ cells. Evenly divided among several immunoSEQ plates was the genomic DNA of each subset. Produced via immunoSEQ multiplex PCR; TCRdb's table is partial and in-frame only. The sample shows 2 million to 2.5 million clones, 85% to 95% of them seen only once.

The specimen was naive CD8+ T cells from PBMCs. V gene TRBV4-1 combines with J gene TRBJ2-7, with D tentatively TRBD2 (6 bases). This clonotype originated in a man between 18 and 35 years old in good health. Some clones in this sample may be carry-over from other donors' samples. The CDR3 spells CASSQDGREQYF. The CDR3 DNA reads as TGCGCCAGCAGCCAAGATGGGAGGGAGCAGTACTTC.